The 4 T cell receptor beta chains given below trace back to one sample, sequenced in a study of vaccination and CD4 T cells after COVID-19. Treatment here: roughly 11-day PBMC culture with coronavirus spike peptide pools or control peptides (ViraFEST assay). These receptors have no known antigen. The assay that was used to sequence DNA from cultured CD4+ T cells was the Oncomine TCR Beta short-read assay. TCRdb recomputed calls from the PCR reads with MiXCR, one row per CDR3 protein. This sample has around 26,000 distinct CDR3 sequences, with over 60% found just once. The sequencing input was CD4+ T cells from blood, cultured in vitro. These receptors all come from a human donor who had recovered from COVID-19.

The V and J genes are TRBV19 and TRBJ1-1; D is perhaps TRBD1 (5 bases). The ends were cut back, 5 bases at V and 1 base at J, with 14 bases in the middle. The CDR3 consists of 15 residues. Germline CDR1 is LNHDA and CDR2 is SQIVND (reference sequence). The DNA of the CDR3 is TGTGCCAGTAGTTCAAGGACACTACCGAACACTGAAGCTTTCTTT. Translated, it gives CASSSRTLPNTEAFF.

The chain uses TRBV11-3 and TRBJ2-2; D gene uncertain. The CDR3 has 15 amino acids. With 4 bases removed from V and 2 bases from J, the gap between germline ends came to 11 bases. Germline V gene data show CDR1 as SGHNT and CDR2 as YENEEA. The CDR3 loop is CASSSGPINTGELFF. The CDR3 region has the DNA TGTGCCAGCAGCTCCGGGCCTATCAACACCGGGGAGCTGTTTTTT.

The J gene is TRBJ2-5, the V gene TRBV7-2, with TRBD2 matching over 8 bases. CDR1 and CDR2 from the germline V gene are SGHTA and FQGNSA. Germline trimming cut 6 bases from V and 4 bases from J; bases unmatched to any gene: 7. The CDR3 runs 14 residues. CDR3 in amino acids: CASRPSGSRETQYF. The DNA for the CDR3 is TGTGCCAGCAGACCAAGCGGGAGCAGAGAGACCCAGTACTTC.

The chain employs TRBV12-3 or TRBV12-4 and TRBJ1-5; 7 positions agree with TRBD1. The J segment lost 2 bases and the V segment lost 4 bases, leaving 11 bases of the junction unmatched. CDR3 length: 17 residues. This CDR3 reads CASSSPQEGAGNQPQHF. The CDR3 DNA sequence: TGTGCCAGCAGTTCCCCGCAGGAGGGGGCAGGCAATCAGCCCCAGCATTTT.